The present TCR beta chain was sequenced within a study of T-cell memory formation after mild COVID-19. General study results and limits: Clones shrinking from day 15 to 85 showed even CD4/CD8 mixes; later expanders tilted CD4+. Memory cells collected pre-infection included some clones that later responded, suggesting cross-reactive memory joined. Most CD4+ clones that shrank were in CM and EM, while CD8+ ones turned up in EMRA.

5'RACE with constant-segment primers yielded barcoded, UMI-tagged TCR alpha and TCR beta cDNA libraries. TCRdb re-called the 5' RACE reads through MiXCR, storing one row per CDR3 protein. The sample holds about 430,000 distinct CDR3 sequences, under 20% seen once. V shed 3 bases and J shed 2 bases, with 14 bases lying between them. Germline V CDR1 and CDR2: SEHNR, FQNEAQ (reference sequence). This CDR3 is 15 amino acids long. In the case of this clonotype: No antigen is known for it.

This TCR was sampled from a man aged 18 to 30 who had mild COVID-19 (a few samples of this study predate the infection). Cell type and time point are not known. The specimen sequenced was PBMCs or a T cell subset sorted from them (not recorded which). This sequence joins TRBV7-9 and TRBJ2-7; perhaps TRBD2 as D (6 bases). The CDR3 spells CASSLGGTNPYEQYF. As DNA, the CDR3 is TGTGCCAGCAGCTTGGGCGGGACCAACCCCTACGAGCAGTACTTC.